These 26 T cell receptor beta chains originate from one sample sequenced in a study of identical twins. Using its own MiXCR run on the 5' RACE reads, TCRdb lists one record per CDR3 protein. Among 1.5 million to 2 million distinct CDR3 sequences listed, roughly 35% were seen once. Source material: cord blood. The receptors were gathered from a newborn girl in good health.

The CDR3 DNA reads as TGCAGCGTGGCTGACAGCTATAATCAGCCCCAGCATTTT. Amino acid sequence: CSVADSYNQPQHF. This chain uses TRBV29-1 with TRBJ1-5, with D maybe TRBD1 (5 bases). V lost 6 bases and J lost 4, with 13 bases in between. This CDR3 contains 13 residues. CDR1 SQVTM and CDR2 ANQGSEA come from the germline V gene.

The chain is built from TRBV5-1 and TRBJ2-1, with a possible D match to TRBD1 (6 bases). Trimming cost V 0 bases and J 4 bases, with 11 bases left between them. The germline V gene has CDR1 SGHRS and CDR2 YFSETQ. This CDR3 has 15 residues. The CDR3 region is CASSLGGGDYNEQFF. The CDR3 DNA sequence: TGCGCCAGCAGCTTGGGAGGGGGTGATTACAATGAGCAGTTCTTC.

This clonotype has only one observation. The chain couples TRBV20-1 to TRBJ1-1, with D perhaps matching TRBD1 (6 bases). Germline-derived CDR1 and CDR2 are DFQATT and SNEGSKA (reference sequence). This CDR3 region has 15 residues. Trimming shortened V by 2 bases and J by 0 bases, and 13 bases separated the two germline ends. In DNA, the CDR3 is TGCAGTGCTAGACCAGCAGGACAGTTGAACACTGAAGCTTTCTTT. Protein product: CSARPAGQLNTEAFF.

The chain carries TRBV19 and TRBJ1-1; 8 nucleotides match TRBD1. The J segment lost 1 base and the V segment lost 7 bases, leaving 8 bases of the junction unmatched. The CDR3 length is 15 residues. The germline CDR1 and CDR2 sequences are LNHDA and SQIVND (reference sequence). CDR3 coding DNA: TGTGCCAGTATTAGGACAGGGCCAAGGAACACTGAAGCTTTCTTT. Its protein product is CASIRTGPRNTEAFF.

On this clonotype: The junction departs from germline at one end; a sequencing error may be responsible. The genes are TRBV6-1 and TRBJ1-5; TRBD1 aligns across 10 bases. Germline lookup yields CDR1 MNHNS and CDR2 SASEGT. This CDR3 spans 15 amino acids. CDR3 amino acids: CAGSSDRGLNQPQHF. For the CDR3, the DNA is TGTGCCGGCAGTTCTGACAGGGGGCTTAATCAGCCCCAGCATTTT.

This clonotype was seen a few times. This chain joins TRBV20-1 and TRBJ2-1, with 7 bases lining up with TRBD1. Germline V CDR1 and CDR2: DFQATT, SNEGSKA (reference sequence). CDR3 length equals 16 residues. Trimming removed 0 bases from V and 0 bases from J; junction bases left unmatched: 5. CDR3 loop: CSAREAGQASYNEQFF. CDR3 in DNA: TGCAGTGCTAGAGAGGCAGGACAGGCCTCCTACAATGAGCAGTTCTTC.

This clonotype was detected a few times. V is TRBV28 and J is TRBJ2-4, with a weak D call TRBD1 (5 bases). The J call may be wrong; the DNA end is better matched by TRBJ2-5. The CDR3 is 14 amino acids. Germline-derived CDR1 and CDR2 are MDHEN and SYDVKM. CDR3 nucleotide sequence: TGTGCCAGCAGTTTATGGGGGCAGGGCTCGACCCAGTACTTC. This sequence encodes CASSLWGQGSTQYF.

The chain couples TRBV20-1 to TRBJ1-5, with a weak D call TRBD1 (5 bases). This CDR3 is 17 amino acids long. The V and J ends lost 0 bases and 3 bases respectively, with 18 bases between them. Germline values: CDR1 DFQATT, CDR2 SNEGSKA (reference sequence). In nucleotides, the CDR3 is TGCAGTGCTAGAGAGAGTCCCCGGGACGGCCCCAATCAGCCCCAGCATTTT. Amino acids: CSARESPRDGPNQPQHF.

Note on this clonotype: A single base separates this from a much larger clone, so it may be a read error. V is TRBV25-1 and J is TRBJ1-2, with 10 bases aligning to TRBD1. V lost 5 bases, J lost 7 bases, and 7 bases stayed unmatched. The germline CDR1 and CDR2 sequences are MGHDK and SYGVNS. There are 14 residues in the CDR3. CDR3 sequence (DNA): TGTGCCAGCAGTCCTGGGACAGGGGTACGTGGCTACACCTTC. Protein product: CASSPGTGVRGYTF.

This clonotype occurred once. The chain uses TRBV28 and TRBJ1-6; D gene ambiguous. Trimming stripped 3 bases from V and 7 bases from J, with 10 bases between. Germline CDR1 reads MDHEN; CDR2 reads SYDVKM. The CDR3 totals 14 residues. The CDR3 sequence: CASSLAVSNSPLHF. The CDR3 bases are TGTGCCAGCAGTTTGGCGGTCTCAAATTCACCCCTCCACTTT.

CDR3 region: CASSNSGQGNEKLFF. Written as DNA, the CDR3 is TGTGCCAGCAGTAACTCGGGACAGGGGAATGAAAAACTGTTTTTT. The V gene is TRBV28, the J gene TRBJ1-4; TRBD1 aligns across 10 bases. The trim removed 5 bases at V and 5 bases at J, leaving 5 bases unmatched. CDR3 size: 15 residues. The germline V gene encodes CDR1 MDHEN and CDR2 SYDVKM.

Only one count was recorded for this clonotype. This chain connects TRBV3-1 to TRBJ1-1; D is perhaps TRBD1 (5 bases). Germline V lookup: CDR1 LGHDT, CDR2 YNNKEL (reference sequence). Trimming shortened V by 2 bases and J by 7 bases, and 11 bases separated the two germline ends. The CDR3 contains 13 residues. This CDR3 is CASSQRGAGEAFF. The CDR3 DNA is TGTGCCAGCAGCCAACGAGGGGCGGGTGAAGCTTTCTTT.

The chain couples TRBV11-2 to TRBJ2-7; D not resolved. CDR1 and CDR2 from the germline V gene are SGHAT and FQNNGV. This CDR3 has 13 residues. Trimming stripped 5 bases from V and 6 bases from J, with 14 bases between. CDR3 amino acids: CASSNGRSGEQYF. DNA of the CDR3: TGTGCCAGCAGCAACGGGCGGTCGGGCGAGCAGTACTTC.

This clonotype was observed a handful of times. CDR3 in amino acids: CATSDPRVDTEAFF. In DNA, the CDR3 is TGTGCCACCAGTGATCCCAGGGTAGACACTGAAGCTTTCTTT. The rearrangement uses TRBV24-1 and TRBJ1-1; weak D call: TRBD1 (5 bases). Per germline, CDR1 KGHDR and CDR2 SFDVKD. The CDR3 length is 14 residues. Between the trimmed V and J ends, which lost 3 bases and 3 bases, there was a span of 10 bases.

J is TRBJ2-2 and V is TRBV5-1; tentatively, D is TRBD1 or TRBD2 (5 bases each). There are 15 residues in the CDR3. Germline loops: CDR1 SGHRS, CDR2 YFSETQ. V gave up 2 bases and J gave up 3 bases, with 11 bases separating them. The CDR3 region has the DNA TGCGCCAGCAGCTTAGGGGTGAGGGACACCGGGGAGCTGTTTTTT. It codes for CASSLGVRDTGELFF.

This clonotype was seen only a few times. This chain uses TRBV27 with TRBJ2-1, with 10 bases that match TRBD2. In germline, CDR1 is MNHEY, CDR2 SMNVEV (reference sequence). The CDR3 contains 21 residues. The V segment lost 5 bases and the J segment 3 bases; nucleotides outside the gene matches: 22. In nucleotides, the CDR3 is TGTGCCAGCAGTCCGAGTCGAAAGGGACTAGCGCCTCCCTTCTACTACAATGAGCAGTTCTTC. Amino acids: CASSPSRKGLAPPFYYNEQFF.

This clonotype was detected only a few times. This chain links TRBV27 with TRBJ1-6; D not resolved. CDR3 length: 14 residues. Germline V gene data show CDR1 as MNHEY and CDR2 as SMNVEV (reference sequence). V dropped 3 bases and J dropped 6 bases, with 9 bases sitting between them. The CDR3 reads CASSFSTANSPLHF. The DNA for the CDR3 is TGTGCCAGCAGTTTTTCCACAGCTAATTCACCCCTCCACTTT.

V usage is TRBV7-9 and J usage is TRBJ2-3; D may match TRBD1 or TRBD2 (5 bases each). Germline values: CDR1 SEHNR, CDR2 FQNEAQ (reference sequence). The CDR3 spans 16 residues. Trimming cost V 0 bases and J 4 bases, with 14 bases left between them. CDR3 residues: CASSLAVLTGPDTQYF. For the CDR3, the DNA is TGTGCCAGCAGCTTAGCCGTGCTCACGGGACCAGATACGCAGTATTTT. The complete variable domain, with remaining parts taken from reference TRBV7-9 and TRBJ2-3, reads DTGVSQNPRHKITKRGQNVTFRCDPISEHNRLYWYRQTLGQGPEFLTYFQNEAQLEKSRLLSDRFSAERPKGSFSTLEIQRTEQGDSAMYLCASSLAVLTGPDTQYFGPGTRLTVL.

The chain employs TRBV7-2 and TRBJ2-1, with TRBD2 as a possible D gene (6 bases). V lost 4 bases, J lost 0 bases, and 13 bases lay in between. Germline V gene sequence: CDR1 SGHTA, CDR2 FQGNSA. This CDR3 spans 16 amino acids. The CDR3 here is CASSSTRDSSYNEQFF. The CDR3 nucleotides read TGTGCCAGCAGCTCGACACGGGACTCCTCCTACAATGAGCAGTTCTTC.

V and J are TRBV15 and TRBJ2-4, with TRBD2 identical over 14 bases. Losses at the gene ends were 7 bases for V and 1 base for J; bases not matched to a gene: 9. Germline CDR1 and CDR2: LNHNV and YYDKDF (reference sequence). CDR3 size: 18 residues. Here the CDR3 DNA reads TGTGCCACCAACCCGGGACTAGCGGGAGCCGGGGCCAAAAACATTCAGTACTTC. It codes for CATNPGLAGAGAKNIQYF.

The gene calls are TRBV6-5 and TRBJ1-2; D might be TRBD1 (6 bases). The germline V gene encodes CDR1 MNHEY and CDR2 SVGAGI. CDR3 length: 14 residues. The ends were cut back, 5 bases at V and 5 bases at J, with 15 bases in the middle. The DNA for the CDR3 is TGTGCCAGCAGTGCTAACAGGGTTGGTTATGGCTACACCTTC. This gives the protein CASSANRVGYGYTF.

The chain combines TRBV5-1 with TRBJ2-6; 7 nucleotides line up with TRBD2. Germline loops: CDR1 SGHRS, CDR2 YFSETQ. V gave up 7 bases and J gave up 0 bases; unmatched junction bases: 4. The CDR3 contains 15 residues. CDR3 nucleotide sequence: TGCGCCAGCCGGGACTACCACTCTGGGGCCAACGTCCTGACTTTC. The encoded protein is CASRDYHSGANVLTF.

The chain joins TRBV20-1 to TRBJ2-1, with 8 bases identical to TRBD1. The CDR3 consists of 15 residues. With 1 base clipped from V and 0 bases from J, the junction kept 2 bases outside the gene matches. Per germline, CDR1 DFQATT and CDR2 SNEGSKA (reference sequence). The CDR3 nucleotides are TGCAGTGCTAGAGGACAGGGGAGCTCCTACAATGAGCAGTTCTTC. Its protein is CSARGQGSSYNEQFF.

This clonotype was counted between two and nine times. V usage is TRBV28 and J usage is TRBJ2-7; 12 bases are shared with TRBD2. In germline, CDR1 is MDHEN, CDR2 SYDVKM. This CDR3 has 15 amino acids. V trimming: 3 bases; J trimming: 3 bases; junction bases outside the gene matches: 3. CDR3 loop: CASSFPTSGGYEQYF. The CDR3 DNA reads TGTGCCAGCAGTTTTCCGACTAGCGGGGGCTACGAGCAGTACTTC. Together with reference TRBV28 and TRBJ2-7, the CDR3 gives the full variable domain: DVKVTQSSRYLVKRTGEKVFLECVQDMDHENMFWYRQDPGLGLRLIYFSYDVKMKEKGDIPEGYSVSREKKERFSLILESASTNQTSMYLCASSFPTSGGYEQYFGPGTRLTVT.

The chain carries TRBV24-1 and TRBJ2-1; 8 nucleotides agree with TRBD1. The germline V gene has CDR1 KGHDR and CDR2 SFDVKD. The CDR3 is 15 amino acids. V gave up 3 bases and J gave up 5 bases; unmatched junction bases: 5. The CDR3 sequence is CATSDNRGQDNEQFF. CDR3 sequence (DNA): TGTGCCACCAGTGATAACAGGGGACAGGACAATGAGCAGTTCTTC.

This clonotype was counted a few times. The V gene is TRBV4-1, the J gene TRBJ1-5; a possible D gene is TRBD1 (5 bases). Deletions cut 4 bases from V and 0 bases from J, with 10 bases between. This CDR3 is 15 amino acids long. Germline loops: CDR1 MGHRA, CDR2 YSYEKL. CDR3: CASSPGWYSNQPQHF. The CDR3 DNA sequence: TGCGCCAGCAGCCCAGGGTGGTATAGCAATCAGCCCCAGCATTTT.